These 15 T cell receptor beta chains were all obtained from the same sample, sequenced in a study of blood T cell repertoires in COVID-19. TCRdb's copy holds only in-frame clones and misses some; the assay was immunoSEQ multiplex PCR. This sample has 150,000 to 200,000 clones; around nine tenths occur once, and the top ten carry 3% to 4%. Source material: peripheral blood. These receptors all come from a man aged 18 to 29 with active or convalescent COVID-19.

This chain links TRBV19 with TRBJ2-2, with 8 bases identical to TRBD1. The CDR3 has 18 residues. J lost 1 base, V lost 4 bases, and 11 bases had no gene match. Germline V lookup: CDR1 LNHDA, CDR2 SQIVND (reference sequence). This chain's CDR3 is CASSTPPGTGRNTGELFF. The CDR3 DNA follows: TGTGCCAGTAGTACACCCCCGGGGACAGGACGGAACACCGGGGAGCTGTTTTTT.

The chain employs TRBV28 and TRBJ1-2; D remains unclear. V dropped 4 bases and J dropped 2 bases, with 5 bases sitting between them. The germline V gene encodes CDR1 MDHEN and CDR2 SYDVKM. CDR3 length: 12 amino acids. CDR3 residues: CASSSQNYGYTF. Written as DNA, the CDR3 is TGTGCCAGCAGTTCGCAGAACTATGGCTACACCTTC.

The CDR3 coding sequence is TGTGCCAGCAGCCAGGGACAGGGGGCTGAAGCTTTCTTT. Protein sequence: CASSQGQGAEAFF. The chain uses TRBV7-7 and TRBJ1-1; 11 bases map to TRBD1. V dropped 5 bases and J dropped 6; count of bases not matched to a gene: 2. The germline V gene encodes CDR1 SSHAT and CDR2 FNYEAQ (reference sequence). This CDR3 is built from 13 residues.

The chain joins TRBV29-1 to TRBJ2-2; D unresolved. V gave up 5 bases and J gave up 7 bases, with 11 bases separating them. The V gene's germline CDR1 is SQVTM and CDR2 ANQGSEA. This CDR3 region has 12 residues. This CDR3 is CSVMGAGGELFF. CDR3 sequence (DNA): TGCAGCGTTATGGGCGCCGGCGGGGAGCTGTTTTTT.

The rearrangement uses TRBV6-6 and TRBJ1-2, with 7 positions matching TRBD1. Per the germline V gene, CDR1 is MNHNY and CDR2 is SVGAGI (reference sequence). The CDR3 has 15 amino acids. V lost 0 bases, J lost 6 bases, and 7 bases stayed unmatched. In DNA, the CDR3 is TGTGCCAGCAGTTACTCGTTAGGGGGCAACAATGGCTACACCTTC. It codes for CASSYSLGGNNGYTF.

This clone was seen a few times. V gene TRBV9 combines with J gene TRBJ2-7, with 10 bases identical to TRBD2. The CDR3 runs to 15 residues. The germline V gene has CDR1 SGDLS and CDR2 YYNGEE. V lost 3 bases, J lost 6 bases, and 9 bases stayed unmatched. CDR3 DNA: TGTGCCAGCAGCGGGTCTAGCGGGAGTCGGTCCGAGCAGTACTTC. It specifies CASSGSSGSRSEQYF. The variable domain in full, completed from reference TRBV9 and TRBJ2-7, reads DSGVTQTPKHLITATGQRVTLRCSPRSGDLSVYWYQQSLDQGLQFLIQYYNGEERAKGNILERFSAQQFPDLHSELNLSSLELGDSALYFCASSGSSGSRSEQYFGPGTRLTVT.

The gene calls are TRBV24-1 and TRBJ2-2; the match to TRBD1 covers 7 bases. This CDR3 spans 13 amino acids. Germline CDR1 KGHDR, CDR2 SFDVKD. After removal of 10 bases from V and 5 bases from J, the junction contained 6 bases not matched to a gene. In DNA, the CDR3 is TGTGCCACAGCCGGGACAGAAACCGGGGAGCTGTTTTTT. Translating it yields CATAGTETGELFF.

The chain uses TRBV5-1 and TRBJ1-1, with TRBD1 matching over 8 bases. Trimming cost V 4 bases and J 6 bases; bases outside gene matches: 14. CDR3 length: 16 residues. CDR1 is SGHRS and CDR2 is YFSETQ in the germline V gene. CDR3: CASSPTVRQGSPEAFF. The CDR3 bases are TGCGCCAGCAGCCCTACTGTGAGACAGGGGAGCCCTGAAGCTTTCTTT.

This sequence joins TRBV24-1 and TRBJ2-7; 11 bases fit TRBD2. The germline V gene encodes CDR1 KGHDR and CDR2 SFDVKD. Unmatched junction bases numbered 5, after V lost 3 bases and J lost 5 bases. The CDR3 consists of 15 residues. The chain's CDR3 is CATSDRTSGRDEQYF. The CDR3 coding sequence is TGTGCCACCAGTGATAGGACTAGCGGGCGCGACGAGCAGTACTTC.

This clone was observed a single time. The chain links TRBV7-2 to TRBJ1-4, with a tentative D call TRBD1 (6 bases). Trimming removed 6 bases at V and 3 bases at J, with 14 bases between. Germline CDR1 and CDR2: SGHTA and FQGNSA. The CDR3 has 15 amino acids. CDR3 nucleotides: TGTGCCAGCAGGCTCGGACAGACCTCTAATGAAAAACTGTTTTTT. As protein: CASRLGQTSNEKLFF. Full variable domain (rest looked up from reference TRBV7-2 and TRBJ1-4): GAGVSQSPSNKVTEKGKDVELRCDPISGHTALYWYRQSLGQGLEFLIYFQGNSAPDKSGLPSDRFSAERTGGSVSTLTIQRTQQEDSAVYLCASRLGQTSNEKLFFGSGTQLSVL.

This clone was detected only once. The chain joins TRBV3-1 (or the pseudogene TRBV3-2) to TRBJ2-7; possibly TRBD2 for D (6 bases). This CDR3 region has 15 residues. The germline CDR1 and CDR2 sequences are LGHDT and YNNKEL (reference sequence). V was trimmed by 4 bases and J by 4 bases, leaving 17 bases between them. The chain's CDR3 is CASSLPGGNGYEQYF. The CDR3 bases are TGTGCCAGCAGCCTCCCCGGCGGGAACGGGTACGAGCAGTACTTC.

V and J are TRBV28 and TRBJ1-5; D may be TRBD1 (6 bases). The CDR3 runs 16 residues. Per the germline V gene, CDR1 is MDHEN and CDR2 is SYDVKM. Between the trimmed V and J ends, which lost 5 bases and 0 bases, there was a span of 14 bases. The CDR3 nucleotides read TGTGCCAGCAGTCGTGGGGGGGCCTATAGCAATCAGCCCCAGCATTTT. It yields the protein CASSRGGAYSNQPQHF. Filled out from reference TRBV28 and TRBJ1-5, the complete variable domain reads DVKVTQSSRYLVKRTGEKVFLECVQDMDHENMFWYRQDPGLGLRLIYFSYDVKMKEKGDIPEGYSVSREKKERFSLILESASTNQTSMYLCASSRGGAYSNQPQHFGDGTRLSIL.

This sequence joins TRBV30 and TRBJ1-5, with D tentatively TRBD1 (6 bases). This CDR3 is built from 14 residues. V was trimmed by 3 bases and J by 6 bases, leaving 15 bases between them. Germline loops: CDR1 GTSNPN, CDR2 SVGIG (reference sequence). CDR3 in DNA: TGTGCCTGGAGCCAAGGGGGAATTAGTCAGCCCCAGCATTTT. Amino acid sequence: CAWSQGGISQPQHF. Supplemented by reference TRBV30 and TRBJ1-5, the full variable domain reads SQTIHQWPATLVQPVGSPLSLECTVEGTSNPNLYWYRQAAGRGLQLLFYSVGIGQISSEVPQNLSASRPQDRQFILSSKKLLLSDSGFYLCAWSQGGISQPQHFGDGTRLSIL.

The chain's CDR3 is CASSARVVQRCYTF. In DNA, the CDR3 is TGTGCCAGCAGCGCGCGTGTAGTACAGAGATGCTACACCTTC. The J gene is TRBJ1-2, the V gene TRBV21-1; TRBD1 is taken as the D call from the table, unchecked against the DNA. TRBV21-1 is termed a pseudogene. This CDR3 contains 14 residues.

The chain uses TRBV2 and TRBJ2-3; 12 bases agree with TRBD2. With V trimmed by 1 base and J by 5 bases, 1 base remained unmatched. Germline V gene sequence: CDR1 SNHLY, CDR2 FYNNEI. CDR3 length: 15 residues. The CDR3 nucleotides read TGTGCCAGCAGTGAAGAGGGACTAGCGGGAGATACGCAGTATTTT. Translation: CASSEEGLAGDTQYF.